The 3 T cell receptor beta chains reported below all come from one sample, sequenced in a study of tissue T cells after allogeneic stem cell transplantation. The data were produced by immunoSEQ multiplex PCR, yet TCRdb's version contains in-frame clones alone and is incomplete. The profile shows around 25,000 clones, under 95% of them singletons. The input for sequencing was blood, taken before transplantation. The receptors were sampled from a male donor older than 55 who later had graft-versus-host disease after an allogeneic stem cell transplant.

This clone was seen a handful of times. This rearrangement joins TRBV3-1 (or the pseudogene TRBV3-2) to TRBJ1-1; perhaps TRBD1 as D (5 bases). Trimming removed 8 bases at V and 8 bases at J, with 12 bases between. The CDR3 is 11 residues long. Germline V CDR1 and CDR2: LGHDT, YNNKEL (reference sequence). CDR3 residues: CASGDRVEAFF. The CDR3 DNA follows: TGTGCCAGCGGGGACCGTGTCGAAGCTTTCTTT.

Only one count was recorded for this clone. V is TRBV19 and J is TRBJ1-2; 9 nucleotides line up with TRBD1. J lost 3 bases, V lost 3 bases, and 5 bases had no gene match. CDR1 is LNHDA and CDR2 is SQIVND in the germline V gene (reference sequence). This CDR3 spans 15 amino acids. DNA of the CDR3: TGTGCCAGTAGTATTGAGGGACAGGGATACTATGGCTACACCTTC. It is translated as CASSIEGQGYYGYTF.

The chain uses TRBV6-5 and TRBJ2-7, with D possibly matching TRBD1 (7 bases). V lost 10 bases and J lost 2, with 12 bases in between. Per germline, CDR1 MNHEY and CDR2 SVGAGI. The CDR3 runs to 12 residues. The CDR3 DNA reads TGTGCCACCAGGGGGGACACCTACGAGCAGTACTTC. It specifies CATRGDTYEQYF.